One and the same sample provided the 17 T cell receptor beta chains below, sequenced in a study of T-cell reconstitution after alpha-beta-depleted transplantation in children (dated by TCRdb to about 2016). The library was built by means of PCR. Sequencing relied on an Illumina HiSeq 2500. TCR libraries were prepared with molecular barcoding, using unique molecular identifiers to normalize TCRbeta repertoire quantification. The public reads were run again by TCRdb, first through fastp at Q25 and then through MiXCR, and only productive beta chains were kept. One record per CDR3 amino acid sequence lists the most common genes and DNA. Across this sample there are roughly 500,000 distinct CDR3 sequences, with 30% to 35% seen only once. Clones ranked in the top ten supply approximately 2.3% of the sample. Sequences were derived from PBMCs from the stem cell graft donor, sampled from the stem cell graft. These receptor sequences come from a human donor who donated a stem cell graft to a child with aplastic anemia.

V and J are TRBV29-1 and TRBJ2-1; D is unresolved. Per germline, CDR1 SQVTM and CDR2 ANQGSEA. V was cut by 3 bases and J by 9 bases, with 12 bases left in between. The CDR3 consists of 12 residues. The CDR3 reads CSVDFGRTEQFF. The CDR3 nucleotides are TGCAGCGTTGACTTCGGTAGGACTGAGCAGTTCTTC.

This clonotype appeared a single time. The chain employs TRBV9 and TRBJ1-1; TRBD1 matches at 7 bases. The J segment lost 11 bases and the V segment lost 2 bases, leaving 12 bases of the junction unmatched. CDR1 SGDLS and CDR2 YYNGEE come from the germline V gene. The CDR3 has 14 residues. The CDR3 nucleotides read TGTGCCAGCAGCGTGACGACAGGGAGTATCCAGGCTTTCTTT. As protein: CASSVTTGSIQAFF.

The chain joins TRBV20-1 to TRBJ2-7, with D possibly being TRBD1 (5 bases). The V and J ends lost 0 bases and 0 bases respectively, with 12 bases between them. Germline CDR1 and CDR2: DFQATT and SNEGSKA (reference sequence). CDR3 length: 15 amino acids. CDR3 loop: CSARDSGFSSYEQYF. CDR3 bases: TGCAGTGCTAGAGATTCAGGGTTTAGCTCCTACGAGCAGTACTTC.

The chain joins TRBV27 to TRBJ2-1; possibly TRBD2 for D (6 bases). Germline V CDR1 and CDR2: MNHEY, SMNVEV (reference sequence). This CDR3 region has 13 residues. Trimming stripped 7 bases from V and 4 bases from J, with 11 bases between. CDR3 residues: CASTSDSYNEQFF. The CDR3 DNA reads TGTGCCAGCACTAGCGACTCTTACAATGAGCAGTTCTTC.

The CDR3 DNA reads as TGTGCCAGCAGTTTATTGAGGAGGGACAATGAGCAGTTCTTC. Encoded protein: CASSLLRRDNEQFF. The chain is built from TRBV12-3 or TRBV12-4 and TRBJ2-1; D might be TRBD2 (6 bases). This CDR3 region has 14 residues. V was trimmed by 2 bases and J by 5 bases, leaving 10 bases between them.

The chain uses TRBV5-1 and TRBJ1-2; D not resolved. CDR1 is SGHRS, CDR2 YFSETQ, per germline. Trimming took off 0 bases at V and 6 bases at J, with 12 bases between the two ends. The CDR3 has 14 residues. The CDR3 nucleotides read TGCGCCAGCAGCTTGGGAGCGGCAATGGATGGCTACACCTTC. This codes for CASSLGAAMDGYTF.

This clonotype was found a few times. The rearrangement links TRBV7-2 to TRBJ2-2, with TRBD2 matching 8 bases. V trimming: 2 bases; J trimming: 1 base; junction bases outside the gene matches: 6. CDR1 and CDR2 (germline): SGHTA, FQGNSA. The CDR3 spans 17 residues. The CDR3 spells CASSLRFLAGNTGELFF. DNA for the CDR3: TGTGCCAGCAGCTTAAGGTTCCTAGCGGGGAACACCGGGGAGCTGTTTTTT.

The rearrangement links TRBV7-9 to TRBJ2-3; D uncertain. V was shortened by 1 base and J by 1 base, with 9 bases between the two germline ends. There are 15 residues in the CDR3. CDR1 and CDR2 (germline): SEHNR, FQNEAQ (reference sequence). CDR3 DNA: TGTGCCAGCAGCTTAGTATCGGTTCGCACAGATACGCAGTATTTT. Its protein product is CASSLVSVRTDTQYF.

DNA of the CDR3: TGTGCCAGCAGTTCTCCGGGACTAGCGGGAGAGAGGGTCTACAATGAGCAGTTCTTC. This sequence encodes CASSSPGLAGERVYNEQFF. This sequence joins TRBV28 and TRBJ2-1; 14 bases are shared with TRBD2. CDR1 and CDR2 from the germline V gene are MDHEN and SYDVKM. The CDR3 length is 19 residues. V lost 4 bases and J lost 3; bases outside the gene matches: 11.

The V gene is TRBV9, the J gene TRBJ1-4; weak D call: TRBD1 (6 bases). Germline V CDR1 and CDR2: SGDLS, YYNGEE. The ends were cut back, 3 bases at V and 2 bases at J, with 11 bases in the middle. The CDR3 spans 15 residues. Written as DNA, the CDR3 is TGTGCCAGCAGCGCTCAGGGGACTACTAATGAAAAACTGTTTTTT. Translating it yields CASSAQGTTNEKLFF.

This chain links TRBV5-1 with TRBJ1-1; perhaps TRBD1 as D (5 bases). Germline V lookup: CDR1 SGHRS, CDR2 YFSETQ. The ends were cut back, 0 bases at V and 4 bases at J, with 10 bases in the middle. This CDR3 is 14 amino acids long. The CDR3 bases are TGCGCCAGCAGCTTGGAACCAGGGACCACTGAAGCTTTCTTT. Translating gives CASSLEPGTTEAFF. Drawing the rest from reference TRBV5-1 and TRBJ1-1, the complete variable domain is KAGVTQTPRYLIKTRGQQVTLSCSPISGHRSVSWYQQTPGQGLQFLFEYFSETQRNKGNFPGRFSGRQFSNSRSEMNVSTLELGDSALYLCASSLEPGTTEAFFGQGTRLTVV.

This chain joins TRBV7-2 and TRBJ1-6; D uncertain. CDR1 is SGHTA and CDR2 is FQGNSA in the germline V gene. Trimming took off 7 bases at V and 7 bases at J, with 11 bases between the two ends. This CDR3 is built from 13 residues. The CDR3 protein is CASTKSFNSPLHF. The CDR3 coding sequence is TGTGCCAGCACCAAATCGTTCAATTCACCCCTCCACTTT. Combining the CDR3 with reference TRBV7-2 and TRBJ1-6 gives the whole variable domain GAGVSQSPSNKVTEKGKDVELRCDPISGHTALYWYRQSLGQGLEFLIYFQGNSAPDKSGLPSDRFSAERTGGSVSTLTIQRTQQEDSAVYLCASTKSFNSPLHFGNGTRLTVT.

A few counts support this clonotype. The genes are TRBV28 and TRBJ2-7; the match to TRBD1 covers 7 bases. With V trimmed by 1 base and J by 0 bases, 3 bases remained unmatched. CDR3 length: 15 amino acids. Looked up from germline, CDR1 is MDHEN and CDR2 is SYDVKM. CDR3 nucleotides: TGTGCCAGCAGTTTATCGGCAGGGGGCTCCTACGAGCAGTACTTC. Its protein product is CASSLSAGGSYEQYF.

The chain is built from TRBV20-1 and TRBJ1-2; 9 nucleotides agree with TRBD1. The germline CDR1 and CDR2 sequences are DFQATT and SNEGSKA (reference sequence). Unmatched junction bases numbered 12, after V lost 3 bases and J lost 7 bases. This CDR3 is 15 amino acids long. The CDR3 region is CSASSPGTGTSGYTF. CDR3 nucleotides: TGCAGTGCTAGTAGTCCCGGGACAGGGACGAGTGGCTACACCTTC.

A few counts support this clonotype. This chain joins TRBV20-1 and TRBJ2-5, with TRBD2 identical over 12 bases. The V and J ends lost 3 bases and 2 bases, in that order; junction bases with no gene match: 7. This CDR3 has 16 amino acids. The germline CDR1 and CDR2 sequences are DFQATT and SNEGSKA (reference sequence). This CDR3 reads CSASWLAGGVQETQYF. The CDR3 DNA sequence: TGCAGTGCTAGTTGGCTAGCGGGAGGGGTACAAGAGACCCAGTACTTC.

In its sample, this clonotype was seen many times. The rearrangement uses TRBV20-1 and TRBJ2-6; 9 nucleotides agree with TRBD1. V lost 6 bases and J lost 2; bases outside the gene matches: 2. CDR3 size: 14 residues. Looked up from germline, CDR1 is DFQATT and CDR2 is SNEGSKA (reference sequence). DNA of the CDR3: TGCAGTGCGGACAGGGGTACTGGGGCCAACGTCCTGACTTTC. Protein product: CSADRGTGANVLTF.

The J gene is TRBJ2-7, the V gene TRBV6-6, with D perhaps matching TRBD1 (6 bases). Between the trimmed V and J ends, which lost 6 bases and 6 bases, there was a span of 15 bases. The CDR3 has 13 residues. CDR1 is MNHNY and CDR2 is SVGAGI in the germline V gene (reference sequence). CDR3 in DNA: TGTGCCAGCAGCACTGAACAGGGTTTCGAGCAGTACGTC. This codes for CASSTEQGFEQYV.